This T cell receptor beta chain was sequenced in a study of cytomegalovirus exposure and HLA in healthy donors. The sample holds one count of this clone. With V trimmed by 3 bases and J by 8 bases, 5 bases remained unmatched. This CDR3 is 15 amino acids long. Germline V CDR1 and CDR2: LNHDA, SQIVND (reference sequence). Sequencing used immunoSEQ multiplex PCR; TCRdb keeps in-frame clones, though not all of them. This sample has 100,000 or so clones, with roughly nine tenths found just once. The sequencing sample was made of PBMCs. The origin of this receptor is a woman aged 18 to 35 in good health and CMV-seropositive. V gene TRBV19 combines with J gene TRBJ2-1, with 12 bases that match TRBD2. Here the CDR3 reads CASSIGLAGSDEQFF. In nucleotides, the CDR3 is TGTGCCAGTAGTATCGGACTAGCGGGAAGCGATGAGCAGTTCTTC. Complete variable domain (other parts from reference TRBV19 and TRBJ2-1): DGGITQSPKYLFRKEGQNVTLSCEQNLNHDAMYWYRQDPGQGLRLIYYSQIVNDFQKGDIAEGYSVSREKKESFPLTVTSAQKNPTAFYLCASSIGLAGSDEQFFGPGTRLTVL.